The entry below gives a single T cell receptor (beta chain) sequence along with its context. The CDR3 contains 15 residues. V was pared by 0 bases and J by 4 bases, with 10 bases between. The germline gives CDR1 LGHNA, CDR2 YSLEER. The data were obtained in a study of cytomegalovirus exposure and HLA in healthy donors. The PCR made use of 60 Vbeta and 13 Jbeta primers. Repertoires were generated with immunoSEQ multiplex PCR, while TCRdb's copy carries only in-frame clones and drops some. The table lists 190,000 or so clones, roughly four fifths of them singletons. This receptor was taken from a man aged 45 to 65 in good health and CMV-seronegative. Sequencing was performed on PBMCs. The chain combines TRBV4-3 with TRBJ1-5; D uncertain. The CDR3 DNA reads as TGCGCCAGCAGCCAAGAAATCAGTCAGAATCAGCCCCAGCATTTT. Protein: CASSQEISQNQPQHF.